What follows are 30 T cell receptor beta chains derived from one specimen sequenced in a study of T cell responses to AZD1222 COVID-19 vaccine. The data were produced by immunoSEQ multiplex PCR, yet TCRdb's version contains in-frame clones alone and is incomplete. Found here are 95,000 to 150,000 clones, roughly 89% of them singletons; the top ten hold 28%. The sequencing used peripheral blood, collected on day 0 of AZD1222 vaccination. The receptors derive from an adult in good health.

The V gene is TRBV7-9, the J gene TRBJ2-1, with TRBD2 matching 7 bases. Trimming at V came to 4 bases and at J to 3 bases, leaving 6 bases not matched to a gene. Germline CDR1 is SEHNR and CDR2 is FQNEAQ (reference sequence). CDR3 size: 15 residues. The DNA for the CDR3 is TGTGCCAGCAGCTCGGGGGGTCCCTTCTACAATGAGCAGTTCTTC. Its protein product is CASSSGGPFYNEQFF.

The chain combines TRBV7-9 with TRBJ2-5; TRBD2 matches at 13 bases. Germline assignment: CDR1 SEHNR and CDR2 FQNEAQ (reference sequence). CDR3 length: 17 amino acids. With 5 bases clipped from V and 5 bases from J, the junction kept 11 bases outside the gene matches. The DNA for the CDR3 is TGTGCCAGCAGCCCAAGGACTAGCGGGGGAAAGGAGGAGACCCAGTACTTC. It is translated as CASSPRTSGGKEETQYF.

The chain uses TRBV7-2 and TRBJ2-7, with TRBD2 identical over 9 bases. The germline V gene has CDR1 SGHTA and CDR2 FQGNSA. The CDR3 covers 15 residues. Unmatched junction bases numbered 6, after V lost 2 bases and J lost 4 bases. CDR3 amino acids: CASSLSAGGIYEQYF. DNA of the CDR3: TGTGCCAGCAGCTTATCAGCGGGGGGAATATACGAGCAGTACTTC.

The chain employs TRBV12-3 or TRBV12-4 and TRBJ1-2; TRBD1 matches 8 bases. The CDR3 totals 12 residues. The trim removed 6 bases at V and 5 bases at J, leaving 2 bases unmatched. The CDR3 loop reads CASSGTGYGYTF. CDR3 sequence (DNA): TGTGCCAGCAGCGGGACAGGATATGGCTACACCTTC.

V gene TRBV14 combines with J gene TRBJ1-1; 8 bases map to TRBD1. Germline trimming cut 6 bases from V and 2 bases from J; bases unmatched to any gene: 5. This CDR3 is 14 amino acids long. Germline CDR1 and CDR2: SGHDN and FVKESK. The CDR3 region has the DNA TGTGCCAGCAGTCCCAGGGGGCATAACACTGAAGCTTTCTTT. Encoded protein: CASSPRGHNTEAFF.

CDR3 in DNA: TGTGCCAGCAGCTGGCGGGCAGACGAAAAACTGTTTTTT. Protein: CASSWRADEKLFF. The chain links TRBV7-9 to TRBJ1-4; D unclear. V lost 4 bases to trimming and J lost 8 bases, with 11 bases between them. Germline CDR1 SEHNR, CDR2 FQNEAQ (reference sequence). The CDR3 has 13 residues.

This chain joins TRBV4-3 and TRBJ1-1; 8 bases are shared with TRBD1. Germline lookup yields CDR1 LGHNA and CDR2 YSLEER. The CDR3 covers 21 residues. The V and J ends lost 4 bases and 0 bases, in that order; junction bases with no gene match: 22. Here the CDR3 reads CASSLRGGQGSILGLNTEAFF. Here the CDR3 DNA reads TGCGCCAGCAGCCTACGAGGAGGACAGGGCTCGATCCTGGGGCTGAACACTGAAGCTTTCTTT.

The chain links TRBV7-9 to TRBJ2-3; D is uncertain. Deletions cut 4 bases from V and 2 bases from J, with 13 bases between. The CDR3 length is 15 residues. The germline gives CDR1 SEHNR, CDR2 FQNEAQ (reference sequence). The CDR3 DNA is TGTGCCAGCAGCTCAAGGGTTTCGACCACAGATACGCAGTATTTT. It is translated as CASSSRVSTTDTQYF.

The chain combines TRBV20-1 with TRBJ2-7; D is uncertain. Trimming stripped 2 bases from V and 7 bases from J, with 9 bases between. This CDR3 contains 11 residues. In germline, CDR1 is DFQATT, CDR2 SNEGSKA (reference sequence). For the CDR3, the DNA is TGCAGTGCTAGACTGAGTCTTGAGCAGTACTTC. It is translated as CSARLSLEQYF.

The chain carries TRBV7-8 and TRBJ1-5, with D tentatively TRBD1 (6 bases). The CDR3 totals 16 residues. V lost 5 bases, J lost 1 base, and 15 bases lay in between. Looked up from germline, CDR1 is SGHVS and CDR2 is FQNEAQ. CDR3 amino acids: CASSPNPQGSNQPQHF. CDR3 coding DNA: TGTGCCAGCAGCCCAAACCCACAGGGAAGCAATCAGCCCCAGCATTTT.

The genes are TRBV6-5 and TRBJ1-1; the D gene is possibly TRBD1 (6 bases). The V gene lost 7 bases and the J gene lost 4 bases, with 16 bases spanning the gap. The CDR3 covers 14 residues. CDR1 MNHEY and CDR2 SVGAGI come from the germline V gene. For the CDR3, the DNA is TGTGCCAGCAACCCTTCTCGGGGGGCCACTGAAGCTTTCTTT. It specifies CASNPSRGATEAFF.

A single count supports this clone. J is TRBJ2-7 and V is TRBV4-1; 9 nucleotides agree with TRBD1. This CDR3 has 15 residues. Germline loops: CDR1 MGHRA, CDR2 YSYEKL. V gave up 3 bases and J gave up 1 base; unmatched junction bases: 4. CDR3 residues: CASSHPGQGSYEQYF. The CDR3 region has the DNA TGCGCCAGCAGCCATCCGGGACAGGGTTCCTACGAGCAGTACTTC.

The J gene is TRBJ1-2, the V gene TRBV27; the match to TRBD1 covers 10 bases. Losses at the gene ends were 5 bases for V and 3 bases for J; bases not matched to a gene: 6. CDR1 MNHEY and CDR2 SMNVEV come from the germline V gene (reference sequence). The CDR3 runs 15 residues. CDR3 loop: CASSIAGTGDYGYTF. The CDR3, as DNA: TGTGCCAGCAGTATCGCCGGGACAGGGGACTATGGCTACACCTTC.

In the case of this clone: Distinct nucleotide sequences in the sample also encode this CDR3. The rearrangement joins TRBV6-5 to TRBJ2-2, with TRBD1 matching 7 bases. The germline V gene encodes CDR1 MNHEY and CDR2 SVGAGI. The V segment lost 6 bases and the J segment 0 bases; nucleotides outside the gene matches: 4. The CDR3 spans 15 residues. CDR3 nucleotide sequence: TGTGCCAGCAGATCCGGGACAGCGAACACCGGGGAGCTGTTTTTT. This sequence encodes CASRSGTANTGELFF.

The chain is built from TRBV9 and TRBJ1-6; tentatively, D is TRBD1 (5 bases). Germline-derived CDR1 and CDR2 are SGDLS and YYNGEE. V lost 3 bases and J lost 4, with 14 bases in between. This CDR3 is 16 amino acids long. The CDR3 DNA reads TGTGCCAGCAGCGCCCCCCGGGACGGATATAATTCACCCCTCCACTTT. Translated, it gives CASSAPRDGYNSPLHF.

This sequence joins TRBV6-5 and TRBJ2-7; 9 positions agree with TRBD2. CDR3 size: 14 residues. Germline values: CDR1 MNHEY, CDR2 SVGAGI. Trimming at V came to 4 bases and at J to 2 bases, leaving 3 bases not matched to a gene. This CDR3 reads CASSWLAGTYEQYF. In DNA, the CDR3 is TGTGCCAGCAGTTGGCTAGCGGGGACCTACGAGCAGTACTTC.

V usage is TRBV4-3 and J usage is TRBJ2-2; 12 nucleotides line up with TRBD2. The CDR3 runs 17 residues. CDR1 is LGHNA, CDR2 YSLEER, per germline. V lost 2 bases, J lost 3 bases, and 4 bases stayed unmatched. The CDR3 protein is CASSQLAGGGYTGELFF. The CDR3 DNA is TGCGCCAGCAGCCAACTAGCGGGAGGGGGGTACACCGGGGAGCTGTTTTTT.

J is TRBJ2-7 and V is TRBV7-7; D ambiguous. The CDR3 runs 13 residues. The V gene lost 2 bases and the J gene lost 4 bases, with 9 bases spanning the gap. Per the germline V gene, CDR1 is SSHAT and CDR2 is FNYEAQ (reference sequence). The CDR3 sequence is CASSLSSGYEQYF. The CDR3 bases are TGTGCCAGCAGCTTAAGTTCCGGTTACGAGCAGTACTTC.

The chain joins TRBV10-3 to TRBJ2-7, with D tentatively TRBD1 (5 bases). The CDR3 is 12 amino acids. Trimming took off 8 bases at V and 0 bases at J, with 8 bases between the two ends. Germline V CDR1 and CDR2: ENHRY, SYGVKD. CDR3 DNA: TGTGCCATCTCTACAGGCTCCTACGAGCAGTACTTC. The encoded protein is CAISTGSYEQYF.

This chain connects TRBV7-9 to TRBJ2-2, with 10 bases fitting TRBD2. CDR3 size: 14 residues. The germline V gene has CDR1 SEHNR and CDR2 FQNEAQ (reference sequence). J lost 7 bases, V lost 6 bases, and 5 bases had no gene match. CDR3 region: CASSPLAGVGELFF. Written as DNA, the CDR3 is TGTGCCAGCAGTCCCCTAGCGGGGGTCGGGGAGCTGTTTTTT.

On this clone itself: The sample carries other DNA sequences with the same CDR3. The V and J genes are TRBV2 and TRBJ1-3; D gene uncertain. Trimming took off 6 bases at V and 0 bases at J, with 9 bases between the two ends. CDR1 is SNHLY, CDR2 FYNNEI, per germline. The CDR3 is made up of 14 amino acids. The CDR3 bases are TGTGCCAGCAGGGGAACGAGCTCTGGAAACACCATATATTTT. It is translated as CASRGTSSGNTIYF.

The chain employs TRBV10-3 and TRBJ2-7; weak D call: TRBD1 (6 bases). The V and J ends lost 10 bases and 3 bases respectively, with 19 bases between them. Germline assignment: CDR1 ENHRY and CDR2 SYGVKD. The CDR3 runs 14 residues. CDR3 DNA: TGTGCCACCGCACTCGACAGGTTGGACTACGAGCAGTACTTC. Its translation: CATALDRLDYEQYF.

The chain couples TRBV5-1 to TRBJ2-1; a possible D gene is TRBD1 (7 bases). Germline V gene sequence: CDR1 SGHRS, CDR2 YFSETQ. There are 16 residues in the CDR3. V lost 4 bases to trimming and J lost 8 bases, with 22 bases between them. CDR3 DNA sequence: TGCGCCAGCAGCAAGCTTCCGGGACAGCCGGGGGATGAGCAGTTCTTC. Amino acid sequence: CASSKLPGQPGDEQFF.

Comment on this clone: The same CDR3 is also encoded by other DNA sequences in this sample. The chain links TRBV3-1 (or the pseudogene TRBV3-2) to TRBJ1-4, with no clear D. With 3 bases removed from V and 0 bases from J, the gap between germline ends came to 5 bases. Germline assignment: CDR1 LGHDT and CDR2 YNNKEL (reference sequence). The CDR3 is 14 amino acids. The CDR3 protein is CASSQSATNEKLFF. In DNA form, the CDR3 reads TGTGCCAGCAGCCAGAGCGCAACTAATGAAAAACTGTTTTTT.

This sequence joins TRBV7-9 and TRBJ2-7; TRBD1 is a possible D gene (5 bases). The CDR3 totals 13 residues. The germline V and J ends were trimmed by 5 bases and 2 bases, with 10 bases remaining between them. Germline-derived CDR1 and CDR2 are SEHNR and FQNEAQ (reference sequence). CDR3 in DNA: TGTGCCAGCAGCGCGGACACCACCTACGAGCAGTACTTC. It translates to CASSADTTYEQYF.

The V and J genes are TRBV5-4 and TRBJ2-1; 10 bases are a match to TRBD2. CDR1 is SGHNT and CDR2 is YYREEE in the germline V gene (reference sequence). Germline trimming cut 4 bases from V and 0 bases from J; bases unmatched to any gene: 7. This CDR3 is 17 amino acids long. The CDR3 sequence is CASSRGTSVSSYNEQFF. CDR3 in DNA: TGTGCCAGCAGCCGCGGGACTAGCGTGAGCTCCTACAATGAGCAGTTCTTC. The whole variable domain, filled in from reference TRBV5-4 and TRBJ2-1, reads ETGVTQSPTHLIKTRGQQVTLRCSSQSGHNTVSWYQQALGQGPQFIFQYYREEENGRGNFPPRFSGLQFPNYSSELNVNALELDDSALYLCASSRGTSVSSYNEQFFGPGTRLTVL.

The chain uses TRBV20-1 and TRBJ2-7, with D unclear. Germline V gives CDR1 DFQATT, CDR2 SNEGSKA (reference sequence). The CDR3 runs 11 residues. V shed 3 bases and J shed 1 base, with 4 bases lying between them. The CDR3 nucleotides are TGCAGTGCTAGGGGGTCCTACGAGCAGTACTTC. Amino acid sequence: CSARGSYEQYF.

The sample holds one count of this clone. Compared with germline, one end of the junction differs, possibly owing to a read error. This specimen includes other DNA sequences encoding the same CDR3. The rearrangement uses TRBV3-1 (or the pseudogene TRBV3-2) and TRBJ2-7; D is unclear. CDR3 length equals 12 residues. The germline gives CDR1 LGHDT, CDR2 YNNKEL (reference sequence). CDR3 sequence (DNA): TGTGCCAGTAGCCAAGAAAGACCCGAGCAGTACTTC. Translated: CASSQERPEQYF.

The chain is built from TRBV19 and TRBJ1-1, with 8 bases matching TRBD1. Germline V gives CDR1 LNHDA, CDR2 SQIVND (reference sequence). V shed 7 bases, J shed 3 bases, and the junction held 7 bases outside the gene matches. CDR3 size: 14 residues. CDR3 region: CASIPGGGYTEAFF. The CDR3 DNA reads TGTGCCAGTATCCCAGGGGGCGGGTACACTGAAGCTTTCTTT.

CDR3 DNA: TGTGCCAGCAGCGGGGCGGTGACAATGGAAGAGACCCAGTACTTC. Its translation: CASSGAVTMEETQYF. The chain combines TRBV7-9 with TRBJ2-5, with D possibly matching TRBD1 (5 bases). Trimming removed 5 bases at V and 3 bases at J, with 16 bases between. CDR1 SEHNR and CDR2 FQNEAQ come from the germline V gene (reference sequence). CDR3 length equals 15 residues.